Listed here are 7 T cell receptor beta chains from one sample, sequenced in a study of technical replicates of blood from four donors. Data came from immunoSEQ multiplex PCR; TCRdb stores just in-frame clones and leaves some out. Among about 80,000 clones, roughly nine tenths were seen once, and the ten largest hold around 0.4%. The sequenced sample consisted of T cells isolated from PBMCs. These receptors came from a human donor in good health.

The J gene is TRBJ1-5, the V gene TRBV2; the D is unclear. Per germline, CDR1 SNHLY and CDR2 FYNNEI. Trimming took off 8 bases at V and 5 bases at J, with 16 bases between the two ends. This CDR3 comprises 14 residues. The CDR3 here is CASDNLKSHQPQHF. The CDR3 nucleotides are TGTGCCAGCGACAACCTTAAATCGCATCAGCCCCAGCATTTT.

V and J are TRBV27 and TRBJ1-2; D is possibly TRBD1 (6 bases). CDR1 and CDR2 from the germline V gene are MNHEY and SMNVEV (reference sequence). V was trimmed by 0 bases and J by 8 bases, leaving 10 bases between them. The CDR3 has 13 residues. The CDR3 here is CASSLSGGGGYTF. DNA of the CDR3: TGTGCCAGCAGTTTATCAGGGGGGGGCGGCTACACCTTC.

The chain couples TRBV9 to TRBJ2-5; 12 bases align to TRBD2. V gave up 5 bases and J gave up 3 bases; unmatched junction bases: 5. CDR3 size: 15 residues. Germline V gene lookup returns CDR1 SGDLS and CDR2 YYNGEE. The CDR3: CASSGTSGQKETQYF. The CDR3 DNA sequence: TGTGCCAGCAGTGGGACTAGCGGGCAAAAAGAGACCCAGTACTTC.

The genes are TRBV14 and TRBJ1-2; D unclear. Germline CDR1 is SGHDN and CDR2 is FVKESK. Trimming took off 5 bases at V and 4 bases at J, with 8 bases between the two ends. The CDR3 length is 12 residues. CDR3 region: CASSGHSYGYTF. The CDR3 DNA follows: TGTGCCAGCAGCGGTCACAGCTATGGCTACACCTTC.

This chain connects TRBV19 to TRBJ2-7; D gene ambiguous. CDR1 is LNHDA and CDR2 is SQIVND in the germline V gene (reference sequence). This CDR3 comprises 15 residues. Between the trimmed V and J ends, which lost 3 bases and 2 bases, there was a span of 14 bases. The CDR3 bases are TGTGCCAGTAGTATCGTCAGGTCCTTCCCCTACGAGCAGTACTTC. This encodes CASSIVRSFPYEQYF.

The chain combines TRBV7-6 with TRBJ2-7; 11 positions match TRBD2. Per germline, CDR1 SGHVS and CDR2 FNYEAQ. The CDR3 runs to 15 residues. Trimming removed 5 bases from V and 5 bases from J; junction bases left unmatched: 8. CDR3 sequence (DNA): TGTGCCAGCAGCCCGCGCGTAGCGGGAGGGGACGAGCAGTACTTC. Encoded protein: CASSPRVAGGDEQYF.

This clone showed up just a few times. V gene TRBV6-5 combines with J gene TRBJ2-7; 8 bases map to TRBD2. With V trimmed by 0 bases and J by 5 bases, 6 bases remained unmatched. CDR3 length: 15 amino acids. Per the germline V gene, CDR1 is MNHEY and CDR2 is SVGAGI. The CDR3 region has the DNA TGTGCCAGCAGTTACTCTTGGACTAGCCACCACGAGCAGTACTTC. The encoded protein is CASSYSWTSHHEQYF.